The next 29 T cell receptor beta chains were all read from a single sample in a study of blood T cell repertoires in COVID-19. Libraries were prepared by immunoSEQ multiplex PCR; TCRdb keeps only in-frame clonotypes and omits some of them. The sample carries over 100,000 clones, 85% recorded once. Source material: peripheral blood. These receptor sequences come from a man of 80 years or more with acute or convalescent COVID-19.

CDR3 sequence (DNA): TGTGCCAGCAGTTCCTTTAGCAATCAGCCCCAGCATTTT. Translated, it gives CASSSFSNQPQHF. V usage is TRBV6-5 and J usage is TRBJ1-5; D not resolved. The CDR3 covers 13 residues. The germline CDR1 and CDR2 sequences are MNHEY and SVGAGI. V was pared by 4 bases and J by 0 bases, with 4 bases between.

The CDR3 DNA is TGCAGCGTCACAGGGGACTACGAGCAGTACTTC. This translates into CSVTGDYEQYF. The genes are TRBV29-1 and TRBJ2-7; TRBD1 matches at 7 bases. Germline V gene lookup returns CDR1 SQVTM and CDR2 ANQGSEA. V was clipped by 6 bases and J by 3 bases; unmatched bases: 2. The CDR3 has 11 residues.

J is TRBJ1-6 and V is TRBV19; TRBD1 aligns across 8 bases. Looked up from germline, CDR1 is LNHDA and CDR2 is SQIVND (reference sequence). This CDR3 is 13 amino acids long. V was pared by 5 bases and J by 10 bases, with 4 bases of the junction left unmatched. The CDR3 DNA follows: TGTGCCAGTAGTCCAGACAGGGGCTCACCCCTCCACTTT. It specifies CASSPDRGSPLHF.

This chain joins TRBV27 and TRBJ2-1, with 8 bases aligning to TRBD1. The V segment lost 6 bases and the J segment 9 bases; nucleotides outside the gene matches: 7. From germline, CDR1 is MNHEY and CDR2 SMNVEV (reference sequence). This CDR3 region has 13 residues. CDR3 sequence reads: CASRLETGVEQFF. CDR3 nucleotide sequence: TGTGCCAGCAGGCTAGAGACAGGGGTTGAGCAGTTCTTC.

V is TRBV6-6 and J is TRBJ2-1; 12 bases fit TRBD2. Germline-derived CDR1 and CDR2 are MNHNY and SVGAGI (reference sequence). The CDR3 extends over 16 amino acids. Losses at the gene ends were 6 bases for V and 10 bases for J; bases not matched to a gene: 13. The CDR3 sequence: CASRSSGTSGPQEQFF. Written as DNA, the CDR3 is TGTGCCAGCAGATCATCCGGGACTAGCGGGCCCCAAGAGCAGTTCTTC.

The DNA of the CDR3 is TGCAGCGTTGGGCCTCTTCGACAGGGGGCTAACGAGCAGTACTTC. Its translation is CSVGPLRQGANEQYF. The gene calls are TRBV29-1 and TRBJ2-7; 10 bases match TRBD1. The CDR3 has 15 residues. The trim removed 4 bases at V and 5 bases at J, leaving 11 bases unmatched. Germline V CDR1 and CDR2: SQVTM, ANQGSEA.

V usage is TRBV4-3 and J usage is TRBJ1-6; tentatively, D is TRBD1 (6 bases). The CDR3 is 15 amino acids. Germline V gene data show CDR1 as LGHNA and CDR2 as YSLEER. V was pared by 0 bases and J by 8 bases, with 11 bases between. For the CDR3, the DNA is TGCGCCAGCAGCCAAGACTTGGGGGCGGATTCACCCCTCCACTTT. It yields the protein CASSQDLGADSPLHF.

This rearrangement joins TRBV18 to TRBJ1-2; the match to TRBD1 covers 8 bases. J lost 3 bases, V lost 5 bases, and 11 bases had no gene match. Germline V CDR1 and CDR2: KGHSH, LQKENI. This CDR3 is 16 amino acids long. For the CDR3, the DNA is TGTGCCAGCTCAAGTCGAACCGAGACAGGGGACTATGGCTACACCTTC. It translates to CASSSRTETGDYGYTF. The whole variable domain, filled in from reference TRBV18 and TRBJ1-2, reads NAGVMQNPRHLVRRRGQEARLRCSPMKGHSHVYWYRQLPEEGLKFMVYLQKENIIDESGMPKERFSAEFPKEGPSILRIQQVVRGDSAAYFCASSSRTETGDYGYTFGSGTRLTVV.

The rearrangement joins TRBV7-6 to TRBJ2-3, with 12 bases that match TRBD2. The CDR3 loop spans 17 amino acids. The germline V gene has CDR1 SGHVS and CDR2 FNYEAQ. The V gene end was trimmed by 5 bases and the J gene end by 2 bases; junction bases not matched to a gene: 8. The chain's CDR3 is CASSLGLAGTTTDTQYF. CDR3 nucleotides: TGTGCCAGCAGCCTGGGACTAGCGGGCACTACCACAGATACGCAGTATTTT.

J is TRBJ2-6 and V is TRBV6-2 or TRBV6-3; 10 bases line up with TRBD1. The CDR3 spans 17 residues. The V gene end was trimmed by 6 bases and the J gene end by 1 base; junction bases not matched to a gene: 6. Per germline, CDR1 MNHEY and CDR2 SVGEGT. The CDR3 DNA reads TGTGCCAGCAGCCCCGGACAGGGGGATTCTGGGGCCAACGTCCTGACTTTC. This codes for CASSPGQGDSGANVLTF.

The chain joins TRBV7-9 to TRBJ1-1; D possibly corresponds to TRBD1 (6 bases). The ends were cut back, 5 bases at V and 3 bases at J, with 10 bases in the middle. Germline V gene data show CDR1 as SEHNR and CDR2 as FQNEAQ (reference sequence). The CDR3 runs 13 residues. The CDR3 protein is CASSEGTHTEAFF. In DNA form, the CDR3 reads TGTGCCAGCAGCGAAGGGACACACACTGAAGCTTTCTTT.

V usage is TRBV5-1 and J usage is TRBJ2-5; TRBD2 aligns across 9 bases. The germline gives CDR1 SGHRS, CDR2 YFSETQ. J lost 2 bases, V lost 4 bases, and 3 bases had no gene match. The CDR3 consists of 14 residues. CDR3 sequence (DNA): TGCGCCAGCAGCCTTAGCGGGGGACAAGAGACCCAGTACTTC. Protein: CASSLSGGQETQYF.

CDR3 nucleotide sequence: TGTGCCAGCGCGGGGACAGGGAACACCGGGGAGCTGTTTTTT. Its translation is CASAGTGNTGELFF. The rearrangement uses TRBV9 and TRBJ2-2; TRBD1 matches at 8 bases. The CDR3 spans 14 residues. Trimming took 7 bases from V and 1 from J; bases not matched to a gene: 3. CDR1 and CDR2 (germline): SGDLS, YYNGEE.

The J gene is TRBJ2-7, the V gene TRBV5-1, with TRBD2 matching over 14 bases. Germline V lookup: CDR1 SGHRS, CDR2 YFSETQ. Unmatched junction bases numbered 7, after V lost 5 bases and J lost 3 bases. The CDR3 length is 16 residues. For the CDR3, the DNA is TGCGCCAGCAGTTTAGGGACTAGCGGGAGTGGCTACGAGCAGTACTTC. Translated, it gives CASSLGTSGSGYEQYF.

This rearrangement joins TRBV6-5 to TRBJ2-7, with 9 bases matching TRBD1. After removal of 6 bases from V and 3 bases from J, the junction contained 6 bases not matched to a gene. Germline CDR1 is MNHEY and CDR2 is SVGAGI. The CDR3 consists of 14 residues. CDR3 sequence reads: CASSIGQGIYEQYF. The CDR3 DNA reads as TGTGCCAGCAGCATAGGACAGGGGATCTACGAGCAGTACTTC.

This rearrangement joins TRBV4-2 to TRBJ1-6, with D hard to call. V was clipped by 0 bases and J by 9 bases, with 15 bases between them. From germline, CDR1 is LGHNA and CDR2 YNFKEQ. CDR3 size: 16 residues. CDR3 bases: TGTGCCAGCAGCCAAGAAACACACTCTTCGGGTTCACCCCTCCACTTT. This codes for CASSQETHSSGSPLHF.

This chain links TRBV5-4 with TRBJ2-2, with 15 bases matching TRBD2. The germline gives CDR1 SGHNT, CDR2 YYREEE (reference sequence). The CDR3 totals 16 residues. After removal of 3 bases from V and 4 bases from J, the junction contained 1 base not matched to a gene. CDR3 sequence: CASSSGLAGGTGELFF. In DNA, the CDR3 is TGTGCCAGCAGCTCGGGACTAGCGGGGGGCACCGGGGAGCTGTTTTTT.

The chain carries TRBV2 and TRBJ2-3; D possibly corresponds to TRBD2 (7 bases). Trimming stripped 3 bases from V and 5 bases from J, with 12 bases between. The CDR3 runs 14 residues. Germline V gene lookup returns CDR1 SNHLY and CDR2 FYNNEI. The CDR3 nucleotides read TGTGCCAGCAGTGACCCGGGGGGCATAGATACGCAGTATTTT. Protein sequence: CASSDPGGIDTQYF.

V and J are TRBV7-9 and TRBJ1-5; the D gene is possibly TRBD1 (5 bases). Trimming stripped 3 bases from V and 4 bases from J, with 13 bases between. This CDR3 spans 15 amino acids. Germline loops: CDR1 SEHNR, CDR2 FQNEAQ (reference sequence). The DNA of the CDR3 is TGTGCCAGCAGCTTGGCGGGACCGGGAAATCAGCCCCAGCATTTT. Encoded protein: CASSLAGPGNQPQHF.

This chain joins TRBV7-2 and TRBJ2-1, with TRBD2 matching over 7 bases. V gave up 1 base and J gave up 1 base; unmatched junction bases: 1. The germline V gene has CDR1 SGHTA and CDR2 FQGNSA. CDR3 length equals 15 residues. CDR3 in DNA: TGTGCCAGCAGCTTAGAGGGAGGGTCCTACAATGAGCAGTTCTTC. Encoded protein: CASSLEGGSYNEQFF.

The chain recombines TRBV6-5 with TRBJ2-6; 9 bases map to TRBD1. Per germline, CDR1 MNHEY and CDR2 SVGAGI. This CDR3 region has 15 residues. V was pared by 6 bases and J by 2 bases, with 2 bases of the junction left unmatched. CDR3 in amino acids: CASRGDRAGANVLTF. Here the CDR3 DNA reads TGTGCCAGCAGAGGGGACAGGGCTGGGGCCAACGTCCTGACTTTC.

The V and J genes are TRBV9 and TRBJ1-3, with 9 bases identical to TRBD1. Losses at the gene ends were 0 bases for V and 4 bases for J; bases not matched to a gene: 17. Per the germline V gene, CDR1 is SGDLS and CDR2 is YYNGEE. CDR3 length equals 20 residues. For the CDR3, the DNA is TGTGCCAGCAGCGTAGGGCATAAGGCTACGGGGACAGGGAAAGGAAACACCATATATTTT. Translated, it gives CASSVGHKATGTGKGNTIYF.

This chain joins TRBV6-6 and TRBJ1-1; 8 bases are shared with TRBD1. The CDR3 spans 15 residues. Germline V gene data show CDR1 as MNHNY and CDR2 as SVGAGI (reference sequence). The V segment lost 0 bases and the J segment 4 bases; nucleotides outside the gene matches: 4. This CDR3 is CASSYSQGAGTEAFF. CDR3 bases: TGTGCCAGCAGTTACTCTCAGGGGGCAGGCACTGAAGCTTTCTTT.

The CDR3 protein is CASSLAGLGSGTDTQYF. CDR3 bases: TGTGCCAGCAGCTTAGCCGGACTAGGAAGTGGCACAGATACGCAGTATTTT. This chain joins TRBV7-9 and TRBJ2-3, with 7 nucleotides matching TRBD2. The V and J ends lost 0 bases and 1 base, in that order; junction bases with no gene match: 7. Germline lookup yields CDR1 SEHNR and CDR2 FQNEAQ (reference sequence). The CDR3 is made up of 17 amino acids. Combining the CDR3 with reference TRBV7-9 and TRBJ2-3 gives the whole variable domain DTGVSQNPRHKITKRGQNVTFRCDPISEHNRLYWYRQTLGQGPEFLTYFQNEAQLEKSRLLSDRFSAERPKGSFSTLEIQRTEQGDSAMYLCASSLAGLGSGTDTQYFGPGTRLTVL.

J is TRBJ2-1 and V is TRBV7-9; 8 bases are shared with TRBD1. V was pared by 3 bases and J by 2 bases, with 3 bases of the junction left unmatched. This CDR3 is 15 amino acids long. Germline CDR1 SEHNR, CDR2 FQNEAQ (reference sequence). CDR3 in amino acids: CASSFVQGAYNEQFF. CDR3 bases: TGTGCCAGCAGCTTCGTACAGGGGGCCTACAATGAGCAGTTCTTC.

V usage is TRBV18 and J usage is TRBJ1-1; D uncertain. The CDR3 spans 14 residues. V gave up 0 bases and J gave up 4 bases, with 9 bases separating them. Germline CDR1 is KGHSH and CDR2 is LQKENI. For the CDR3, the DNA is TGTGCCAGCTCACCACCTGTCCCTAGCACTGAAGCTTTCTTT. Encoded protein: CASSPPVPSTEAFF.

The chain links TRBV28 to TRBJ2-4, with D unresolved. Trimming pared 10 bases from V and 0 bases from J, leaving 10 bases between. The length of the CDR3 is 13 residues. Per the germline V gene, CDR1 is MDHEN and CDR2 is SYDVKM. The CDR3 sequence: CAIQKIAKNIQYF. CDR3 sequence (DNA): TGTGCCATCCAGAAAATAGCCAAAAACATTCAGTACTTC.

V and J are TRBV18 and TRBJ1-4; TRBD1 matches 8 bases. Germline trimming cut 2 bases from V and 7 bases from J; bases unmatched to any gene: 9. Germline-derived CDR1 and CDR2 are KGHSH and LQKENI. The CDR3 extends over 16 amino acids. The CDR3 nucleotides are TGTGCCAGCTCACCAGGAAGACAGGGGATGGGTGAAAAACTGTTTTTT. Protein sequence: CASSPGRQGMGEKLFF.

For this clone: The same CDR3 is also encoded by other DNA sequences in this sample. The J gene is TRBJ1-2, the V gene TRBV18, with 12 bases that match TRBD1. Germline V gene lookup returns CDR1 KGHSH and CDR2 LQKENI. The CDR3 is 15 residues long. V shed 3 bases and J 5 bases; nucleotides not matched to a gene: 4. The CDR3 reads CASSPGQGADYGYTF. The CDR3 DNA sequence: TGTGCCAGCTCACCGGGACAGGGGGCTGATTATGGCTACACCTTC.